This entry lists 31 T cell receptor beta chains sequenced from one sample in a study of OX40 agonist ivuxolimab in advanced cancers. Method: immunoSEQ multiplex PCR; TCRdb's copy keeps in-frame clones and lacks some. The sample yields 65,000 or so clones, 84% seen once. The specimen comprised CD4+ or CD8+ T cells sorted from blood, sampled in a trial of the OX40 agonist ivuxolimab. Receptor source: an adult with an advanced solid tumor such as melanoma, head and neck, liver or kidney cancer.

The chain employs TRBV6-5 and TRBJ2-1; D not resolved. The CDR3 sequence is 13 residues long. From germline, CDR1 is MNHEY and CDR2 SVGAGI. Trimming took off 6 bases at V and 0 bases at J, with 6 bases between the two ends. The CDR3 spells CASREPSYNEQFF. CDR3 sequence (DNA): TGTGCCAGCAGGGAACCCTCCTACAATGAGCAGTTCTTC.

J is TRBJ1-1 and V is TRBV19, with a weak D call TRBD1 (5 bases). The CDR3 runs 11 residues. Trimming shortened V by 11 bases and J by 4 bases, and 11 bases separated the two germline ends. Per the germline V gene, CDR1 is LNHDA and CDR2 is SQIVND (reference sequence). CDR3 residues: CALRGTTEAFF. DNA for the CDR3: TGTGCCCTTAGGGGTACCACTGAAGCTTTCTTT.

The chain is built from TRBV7-9 and TRBJ2-1; D is ambiguous. This CDR3 has 13 amino acids. Germline assignment: CDR1 SEHNR and CDR2 FQNEAQ (reference sequence). V gave up 8 bases and J gave up 4 bases, with 12 bases separating them. The CDR3 loop is CASSQSSYNEQFF. In DNA form, the CDR3 reads TGTGCCAGCTCCCAAAGTTCTTACAATGAGCAGTTCTTC.

J is TRBJ1-3 and V is TRBV12-5; D is uncertain. The germline V gene has CDR1 LGHNT and CDR2 FRNRAP. V dropped 5 bases and J dropped 0 bases, with 8 bases sitting between them. This CDR3 has 14 amino acids. CDR3 sequence reads: CASGRQPSGNTIYF. In DNA, the CDR3 is TGTGCTAGTGGTAGACAACCCTCTGGAAACACCATATATTTT.

This clone was seen once. The V gene is TRBV7-9, the J gene TRBJ2-4; 7 bases fit TRBD2. The length of the CDR3 is 16 residues. V lost 1 base to trimming and J lost 1 base; unmatched junction nucleotides: 4. Per germline, CDR1 SEHNR and CDR2 FQNEAQ (reference sequence). The CDR3 DNA reads as TGTGCCAGCAGCTTAGATTGGCGGGGGGCCAAAAACATTCAGTACTTC. Residues: CASSLDWRGAKNIQYF. Together with reference TRBV7-9 and TRBJ2-4, the CDR3 gives the full variable domain: DTGVSQNPRHKITKRGQNVTFRCDPISEHNRLYWYRQTLGQGPEFLTYFQNEAQLEKSRLLSDRFSAERPKGSFSTLEIQRTEQGDSAMYLCASSLDWRGAKNIQYFGAGTRLSVL.

This chain uses TRBV7-2 with TRBJ1-1; D gene ambiguous. CDR3 length: 14 amino acids. Germline lookup yields CDR1 SGHTA and CDR2 FQGNSA. Trimming took 0 bases from V and 0 from J, leaving 5 bases between them. The CDR3 here is CASSLALVNTEAFF. The CDR3 DNA reads as TGTGCCAGCAGCTTAGCACTTGTGAACACTGAAGCTTTCTTT. The full variable domain, completed using reference TRBV7-2 and TRBJ1-1, is GAGVSQSPSNKVTEKGKDVELRCDPISGHTALYWYRQSLGQGLEFLIYFQGNSAPDKSGLPSDRFSAERTGGSVSTLTIQRTQQEDSAVYLCASSLALVNTEAFFGQGTRLTVV.

The CDR3 region is CASSGDGYSNQPQHF. The CDR3 DNA follows: TGTGCCAGCAGCGGGGACGGGTATAGCAATCAGCCCCAGCATTTT. The chain carries TRBV2 and TRBJ1-5; possible D gene TRBD1, 5 bases. The CDR3 is 15 amino acids. Trimming took 6 bases from V and 0 from J, leaving 12 bases between them. Germline V gene data show CDR1 as SNHLY and CDR2 as FYNNEI.

CDR3 sequence: CAISGAPRYNEQFF. CDR3 in DNA: TGTGCCATCTCAGGGGCCCCTAGATACAATGAGCAGTTCTTC. The chain carries TRBV2 and TRBJ2-1; weak D call: TRBD1 (6 bases). The germline gives CDR1 SNHLY, CDR2 FYNNEI. Trimming left V 10 bases short and J 4 bases short, with 17 bases between. This CDR3 has 14 residues.

The V gene is TRBV21-1, the J gene TRBJ1-1. TRBV21-1 is reported as a pseudogene. The CDR3 extends over 14 amino acids. DNA for the CDR3: TGTGCCAGCAACACCACCCGGACTGGGCTTGAAGCTTTCTTT. Encoded protein: CASNTTRTGLEAFF.

The chain uses TRBV30 and TRBJ1-5; 11 bases fit TRBD1. Germline lookup yields CDR1 GTSNPN and CDR2 SVGIG (reference sequence). This CDR3 contains 14 residues. Trimming cost V 2 bases and J 6 bases; bases outside gene matches: 3. The CDR3 nucleotides are TGTGCCTGGAGTACGGGGACAGGGGGTCAGCCCCAGCATTTT. Encoded protein: CAWSTGTGGQPQHF.

The chain carries TRBV5-1 and TRBJ1-2; the D is unclear. CDR3 length: 12 residues. CDR1 SGHRS and CDR2 YFSETQ come from the germline V gene. The germline V and J ends were trimmed by 5 bases and 7 bases, with 12 bases remaining between them. CDR3 DNA sequence: TGCGCCAGCAGGGAAGGGAACCGTGGCTACACCTTC. The encoded protein is CASREGNRGYTF.

This clone was observed once. The chain links TRBV28 to TRBJ2-3; 9 positions agree with TRBD2. V was pared by 3 bases and J by 3 bases, with 7 bases of the junction left unmatched. The CDR3 is 16 amino acids. CDR1 and CDR2 (germline): MDHEN, SYDVKM. CDR3 nucleotide sequence: TGTGCCAGCAGTTTCGGACTAGCGATAGGTACAGATACGCAGTATTTT. This sequence encodes CASSFGLAIGTDTQYF.

The J gene is TRBJ2-3, the V gene TRBV2, with D possibly being TRBD2 (7 bases). This CDR3 has 15 residues. V lost 7 bases, J lost 3 bases, and 17 bases lay in between. Germline CDR1 and CDR2: SNHLY and FYNNEI. The CDR3 DNA sequence: TGTGCCAGCACCCGAACCCGGGGGGCAACAGATACGCAGTATTTT. It yields the protein CASTRTRGATDTQYF.

In DNA form, the CDR3 reads TGTGCCAGCAGTATAAATTCAGAGGGGGAGCTGTTTTTT. Translated: CASSINSEGELFF. This sequence joins TRBV9 and TRBJ2-2, with D unclear. CDR1 is SGDLS and CDR2 is YYNGEE in the germline V gene. This CDR3 comprises 13 residues. V was shortened by 5 bases and J by 8 bases, with 13 bases between the two germline ends.

The genes are TRBV6-6 and TRBJ2-7; D gene uncertain. The CDR3 contains 13 residues. Germline CDR1 and CDR2: MNHNY and SVGAGI (reference sequence). V was pared by 3 bases and J by 1 base, with 7 bases between. The CDR3, as DNA: TGTGCCAGCAGTTATCTGTATTCCTACGAGCAGTACTTC. It specifies CASSYLYSYEQYF.

The CDR3 region is CASSQDFLQGSNSPLHF. CDR3 DNA sequence: TGCGCCAGCAGCCAAGATTTTTTACAGGGTAGTAATTCACCCCTCCACTTT. This chain joins TRBV4-1 and TRBJ1-6; tentatively, D is TRBD1 (6 bases). CDR1 is MGHRA, CDR2 YSYEKL, per germline. The CDR3 runs 17 residues. V lost 0 bases, J lost 6 bases, and 15 bases lay in between.

A single count supports this clone. The CDR3 reads CASSQMGFLSTEAFF. The CDR3, as DNA: TGTGCCAGCAGCCAAATGGGTTTTCTGAGCACTGAAGCTTTCTTT. The chain joins TRBV14 to TRBJ1-1; no firm D call. The CDR3 contains 15 residues. The germline V and J ends were trimmed by 2 bases and 4 bases, with 14 bases remaining between them. Germline CDR1 and CDR2: SGHDN and FVKESK.

The rearrangement joins TRBV7-9 to TRBJ1-2; no reliable D call. The CDR3 has 12 amino acids. V lost 8 bases, J lost 6 bases, and 13 bases lay in between. Germline lookup yields CDR1 SEHNR and CDR2 FQNEAQ (reference sequence). The CDR3 bases are TGTGCCAGCTGGAGGCCAGGTCATGGCTACACCTTC. Translation gives CASWRPGHGYTF. The full variable domain, rest sourced from reference TRBV7-9 and TRBJ1-2, is DTGVSQNPRHKITKRGQNVTFRCDPISEHNRLYWYRQTLGQGPEFLTYFQNEAQLEKSRLLSDRFSAERPKGSFSTLEIQRTEQGDSAMYLCASWRPGHGYTFGSGTRLTVV.

The table lists this clone with a few counts. The rearrangement joins TRBV6-1 to TRBJ2-1, with D maybe TRBD2 (6 bases). The germline gives CDR1 MNHNS, CDR2 SASEGT. This CDR3 is built from 15 residues. V was clipped by 3 bases and J by 4 bases, with 13 bases between them. The CDR3 region has the DNA TGTGCCAGCAGTGAGGAGGGGTTAACTTACAATGAGCAGTTCTTC. Translating gives CASSEEGLTYNEQFF.

The chain employs TRBV7-9 and TRBJ1-4, with 7 positions matching TRBD1. The CDR3 consists of 17 residues. Germline V gene data show CDR1 as SEHNR and CDR2 as FQNEAQ (reference sequence). V lost 5 bases to trimming and J lost 3 bases; unmatched junction nucleotides: 12. CDR3 in DNA: TGTGCCAGCAGCCGATACCTCAGGACAGGCTCTAATGAAAAACTGTTTTTT. Amino acid sequence: CASSRYLRTGSNEKLFF.

The gene calls are TRBV29-1 and TRBJ2-2, with 9 nucleotides matching TRBD1. The V and J ends lost 7 bases and 4 bases, in that order; junction bases with no gene match: 7. The CDR3 is made up of 14 amino acids. Germline values: CDR1 SQVTM, CDR2 ANQGSEA. This CDR3 reads CSAGQGTRTGELFF. The CDR3 nucleotides read TGCAGCGCCGGACAGGGGACCCGCACCGGGGAGCTGTTTTTT.

This clone was recorded once. This rearrangement joins TRBV11-3 to TRBJ2-4; D remains unclear. The V and J ends lost 5 bases and 1 base respectively, with 12 bases between them. CDR3 length: 15 residues. Germline lookup yields CDR1 SGHNT and CDR2 YENEEA. CDR3 in DNA: TGTGCCAGCAGCGACCGGTCGAGGGCCAAAAACATTCAGTACTTC. This encodes CASSDRSRAKNIQYF.

This chain joins TRBV9 and TRBJ1-4; 8 bases line up with TRBD1. The CDR3 totals 15 residues. Trimming at V came to 7 bases and at J to 7 bases, leaving 12 bases not matched to a gene. Germline V CDR1 and CDR2: SGDLS, YYNGEE. CDR3 DNA sequence: TGTGCCAGCTCGCGTCCAGGGGGCGTGAGTGAAAAACTGTTTTTT. Encoded protein: CASSRPGGVSEKLFF.

The J gene is TRBJ2-1, the V gene TRBV5-6; the D is unclear. The V and J ends lost 3 bases and 2 bases respectively, with 6 bases between them. CDR1 is SGHDT, CDR2 YYEEEE, per germline. The CDR3 totals 13 residues. The CDR3 DNA reads as TGTGCCAGCAGCTCGACACCCTACAATGAGCAGTTCTTC. This encodes CASSSTPYNEQFF. The whole variable domain, filled in from reference TRBV5-6 and TRBJ2-1, reads DAGVTQSPTHLIKTRGQQVTLRCSPKSGHDTVSWYQQALGQGPQFIFQYYEEEERQRGNFPDRFSGHQFPNYSSELNVNALLLGDSALYLCASSSTPYNEQFFGPGTRLTVL.

V is TRBV5-4 and J is TRBJ1-2, with 8 positions matching TRBD1. Trimming removed 0 bases from V and 2 bases from J; junction bases left unmatched: 9. Per the germline V gene, CDR1 is SGHNT and CDR2 is YYREEE (reference sequence). The CDR3 is made up of 17 amino acids. The chain's CDR3 is CASSLGGTGHLNYGYTF. The CDR3 bases are TGTGCCAGCAGCTTGGGCGGGACAGGCCACTTAAACTATGGCTACACCTTC.

The genes are TRBV25-1 and TRBJ1-2; D remains ambiguous. V lost 6 bases to trimming and J lost 0 bases, with 8 bases between them. This CDR3 is built from 13 residues. CDR1 and CDR2 (germline): MGHDK, SYGVNS. The DNA for the CDR3 is TGTGCCAGCAGAACAAACTCTAACTATGGCTACACCTTC. It yields the protein CASRTNSNYGYTF.

The sample holds a few counts of this clone. V and J are TRBV11-3 and TRBJ2-3; D perhaps matches TRBD2 (5 bases). Germline lookup yields CDR1 SGHNT and CDR2 YENEEA. Deletions cut 5 bases from V and 5 bases from J, with 11 bases between. CDR3 length: 13 residues. DNA of the CDR3: TGTGCCAGCAGCGAAGGGAGCCGAGATACGCAGTATTTT. Amino acids: CASSEGSRDTQYF.

The chain carries TRBV27 and TRBJ2-3, with TRBD2 as a possible D gene (7 bases). Germline values: CDR1 MNHEY, CDR2 SMNVEV (reference sequence). CDR3 length equals 15 residues. V was cut by 3 bases and J by 6 bases, with 16 bases left in between. CDR3 residues: CASSFWGGLEDTQYF. The CDR3 DNA follows: TGTGCCAGCAGTTTTTGGGGGGGCCTGGAGGATACGCAGTATTTT.

The chain combines TRBV7-2 with TRBJ2-7; either TRBD1 or TRBD2 may supply D (5 bases each). There are 14 residues in the CDR3. CDR1 SGHTA and CDR2 FQGNSA come from the germline V gene. The V gene lost 0 bases and the J gene lost 3 bases, with 9 bases spanning the gap. The CDR3 bases are TGTGCCAGCAGCTTAGCGGGGGTAATCTACGAGCAGTACTTC. Protein product: CASSLAGVIYEQYF. Based on the CDR3 plus reference TRBV7-2 and TRBJ2-7, the full variable domain is GAGVSQSPSNKVTEKGKDVELRCDPISGHTALYWYRQSLGQGLEFLIYFQGNSAPDKSGLPSDRFSAERTGGSVSTLTIQRTQQEDSAVYLCASSLAGVIYEQYFGPGTRLTVT.

The chain has TRBV6-5 and TRBJ1-6, with D perhaps matching TRBD1 (5 bases). The CDR3 spans 16 residues. Germline V gives CDR1 MNHEY, CDR2 SVGAGI. With 0 bases removed from V and 8 bases from J, the gap between germline ends came to 14 bases. The CDR3: CASSYSRGGGYSPLHF. The CDR3 bases are TGTGCCAGCAGTTACTCTCGGGGCGGCGGTTATTCACCCCTCCACTTT.

The V call is TRBV2, the J call TRBJ2-4; D may be TRBD2 (6 bases). The CDR3 is 12 residues long. Trimming took 6 bases from V and 9 from J, leaving 12 bases between them. Germline assignment: CDR1 SNHLY and CDR2 FYNNEI. CDR3 sequence: CASSAQGGIQYF. CDR3 DNA: TGTGCCAGCAGCGCCCAGGGAGGCATTCAGTACTTC. The complete variable domain, with remaining parts taken from reference TRBV2 and TRBJ2-4, reads EPEVTQTPSHQVTQMGQEVILRCVPISNHLYFYWYRQILGQKVEFLVSFYNNEISEKSEIFDDQFSVERPDGSNFTLKIRSTKLEDSAMYFCASSAQGGIQYFGAGTRLSVL.